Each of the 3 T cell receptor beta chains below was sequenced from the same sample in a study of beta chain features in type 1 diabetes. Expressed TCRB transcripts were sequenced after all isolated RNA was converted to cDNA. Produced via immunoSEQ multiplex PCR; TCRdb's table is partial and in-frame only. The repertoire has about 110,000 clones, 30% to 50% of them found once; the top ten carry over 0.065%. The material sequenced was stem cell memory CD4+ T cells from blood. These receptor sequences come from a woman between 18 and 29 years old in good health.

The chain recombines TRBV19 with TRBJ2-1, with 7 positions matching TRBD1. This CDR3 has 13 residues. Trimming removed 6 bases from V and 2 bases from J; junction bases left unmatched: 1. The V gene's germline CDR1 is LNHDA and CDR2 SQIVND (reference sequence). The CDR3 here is CASRQGAYNEQFF. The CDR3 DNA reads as TGTGCCAGTAGGCAGGGGGCCTACAATGAGCAGTTCTTC.

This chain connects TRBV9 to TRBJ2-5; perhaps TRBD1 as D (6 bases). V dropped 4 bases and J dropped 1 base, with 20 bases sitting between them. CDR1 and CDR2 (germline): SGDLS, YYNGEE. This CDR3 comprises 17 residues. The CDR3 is CASSPLSSQGSQETQYF. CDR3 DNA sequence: TGTGCCAGCAGCCCCCTTAGTTCTCAGGGGAGCCAAGAGACCCAGTACTTC.

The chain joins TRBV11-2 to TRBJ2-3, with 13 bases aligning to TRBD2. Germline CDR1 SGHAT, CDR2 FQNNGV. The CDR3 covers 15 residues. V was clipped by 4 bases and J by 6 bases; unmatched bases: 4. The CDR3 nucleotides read TGTGCCAGCAGCTGGTGGACTAGCGGGAGCGATACGCAGTATTTT. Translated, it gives CASSWWTSGSDTQYF.